The present entry profiles one TCR beta chain with its context. This clone was seen more than once but under ten times. Its cognate antigen has yet to be identified. There are no base qualities to consult, and no much larger clone falls within one base. Each donor gave one peripheral blood draw, averaging around 0.11 L, which was collected into heparinised tubes. A BD FACSAria II was used to sort naive, central memory, regulatory and stem cell-like memory CD4+ T cells with a panel that included CD45RO, CCR7, CD25, CD127, CD95 and CD27. A purity above 98% was achieved for all sorted populations. PBMCs were isolated immediately by Lymphoprep density gradient centrifugation and stained directly without culture. So that batch effects would be minimized, each experiment stained and sorted samples in pairs, pairing one healthy donor with one patient. This sample was taken from a study of beta chain features in type 1 diabetes (dated by TCRdb to between 2017 and 2018). In the study overall: Mean age, gender distribution, total cell number and subset yield were not different between patients and healthy donors. The study compared the TCRB repertoires of sorted circulating CD4+ T cell subsets in recently diagnosed type 1 diabetes patients with those in matched healthy donors. Regulatory and stem cell-like memory subsets were isolated from only 8 patients and roughly eight healthy donors, whereas naive and central memory subsets came from all 30 or so donors. A total of some 110 million sorted cells were examined across all samples, and a strong correlation was observed between cell number per subset and RNA yield. Results the study describes overall, beyond this receptor: Naive, central memory and regulatory TCRB repertoires appeared more similar among patients than among healthy donors. Type 1 diabetes patients showed a moderate but significant shortening of TCRB CDR3 length in all four CD4+ subsets. Because cDNA rather than genomic DNA was sequenced, highly expressing activated cells could have been over-represented, although no difference in activation and CD3 levels was found between groups. Only small numbers of individuals were included in the HLA sub-analyses, which left unresolved whether HLA type had any influence on TCRB rearrangement. At VDJ recombination sites, type 1 diabetes patients had fewer insertions and more deleted nucleotides, which implies abnormalities in thymic rearrangement. PCR may preferentially amplify shorter templates, but because patient and control samples were amplified and corrected together, any resulting skew would affect both groups equally.

The entire isolated RNA was reverse transcribed using the High Capacity cDNA Reverse Transcription Kit, and thus expressed TCRB transcripts were sequenced. Deep immunoSEQ sequencing was performed on naive, central memory and regulatory T cell samples, with an average of approximately 3.9 million total reads per sample. Sorted cells were lysed in RLT buffer and RNA was extracted with DNase-treated RNeasy Micro or Mini kits, depending on cell number. To prevent cross-contamination, each cell subset was processed individually, whereas patient and healthy donor samples were processed jointly. Using the immunoSEQ multiplex PCR, TCRB sequences were amplified from cDNA into 87-bp fragments spanning the CDR3 region. Sequencing of the amplicons was done on the Illumina HiSeq platform. The source study handled its data this way. Synthetic template baselines were used to correct PCR bias computationally, reads within Hamming distance 2 were collapsed together, and singletons that could not be merged were discarded. Reads were aligned against IMGT to assign V, D and J genes, CDR3 length and insertions or deletions at six rearrangement sites. Within each subset, clonotype counts were normalized to sorted cell number, after which true diversity and Gini coefficients were computed with the tcR R package. The overlap coefficient, calculated on TCRB nucleotide sequences, was used to measure repertoire sharing. Out-of-frame TCRB sequences from naive cells were analyzed to stand in for the pre-selection repertoire. The source is immuneACCESS, and TCRdb retained only in-frame sequences with V and J called. Part of the clones is not carried over; for the studies checked, unresolved V genes explain less than half of this, and the remainder is unexplained. V and J calls and clone size are as listed in that table; D and trimming were resolved from the DNA. This sample holds 350,000 to 450,000 clones; around 12% were observed only once. The top ten hold 0.01% of the sample.

CDR1 MDHEN and CDR2 SYDVKM were looked up in the germline V gene. Trimming at the junction amounts to 7 bases on V and 0 bases on J, and the germline ends lie 10 bases apart. The CDR3 spans 14 residues, from the cysteine through the phenylalanine. Only the CDR3 DNA is retained, 42 bases long and in frame from the first base. The V gene is TRBV28 and the J gene is TRBJ2-1, with the D gene call left open. This clonotype was sampled from a young woman with type 1 diabetes. The source material was naive CD4+ T cells from blood. Per the publication, the cell subset or site label means: true naive CD4+ T cells. The CDR3 amino acid sequence is: CASIQPSSYNEQFF. The DNA sequence follows: TGTGCCAGCATTCAGCCTAGCTCCTACAATGAGCAGTTCTTC.